Below, one TCR beta chain is given with its context. TCRdb keeps only in-frame clones here, not all; method: immunoSEQ multiplex PCR. In the table there are roughly 87,000 clones, more than 70% of which are singletons. Germline V gene data show CDR1 as MDHEN and CDR2 as SYDVKM. The CDR3 is 16 amino acids. The V segment lost 3 bases and the J segment 4 bases; nucleotides outside the gene matches: 8. This specimen belongs to a study of blood T cell repertoires in COVID-19. For the study at large: Both acute and convalescent COVID-19 samples were obtained from the United States, Italy and Spain. T cells, B-cell-depleted T cells, or PBMCs supplied cDNA or gDNA.

Sequencing was carried out using peripheral blood. The origin of this receptor is a human donor in a cohort sampled during active COVID-19. V and J are TRBV28 and TRBJ2-1, with 8 bases lining up with TRBD2. The CDR3 DNA sequence: TGTGCCAGCAGTTTCTACGGGACTAGTAATTACAATGAGCAGTTCTTC. Its protein is CASSFYGTSNYNEQFF.